The 17 T cell receptor beta chains listed next were all sequenced from one sample in a study of blood T cells in healthy people across ages. For the second PCR, which ran for about 7 to 11 cycles, a sample-barcoded 5' primer and a J-beta primer mix were used. One entry per CDR3 protein, called by TCRdb with MiXCR from the 5' RACE reads. The sample carries about 640,000 distinct CDR3 sequences, around 54% recorded once. Sequenced input: blood. The receptors shown here come from a man aged 55-75 years in good health.

In DNA form, the CDR3 reads TGCGCCAGCAGCTTGGCCGCAGCGAGCACCGGGGAGCTGTTTTTT. Residues: CASSLAAASTGELFF. V usage is TRBV5-1 and J usage is TRBJ2-2; no clear D gene. Germline lookup yields CDR1 SGHRS and CDR2 YFSETQ. The CDR3 runs to 15 residues. V was clipped by 0 bases and J by 4 bases, with 10 bases between them.

The chain links TRBV28 to TRBJ2-5; maybe TRBD1 (5 bases). Trimming took 5 bases from V and 5 from J, leaving 18 bases between them. This CDR3 is 15 amino acids long. The germline gives CDR1 MDHEN, CDR2 SYDVKM. CDR3: CASSVSAGAGETQYF. CDR3 nucleotide sequence: TGTGCCAGCAGTGTTTCCGCCGGCGCAGGGGAGACCCAGTACTTC.

V and J are TRBV12-3 or TRBV12-4 and TRBJ2-7; D uncertain. The DNA end is more similar to TRBJ2-5, so the J call may be wrong. The CDR3 is 14 amino acids. CDR3 amino acids: CASSFTVTPRTQYF. CDR3 sequence (DNA): TGTGCCAGCAGTTTCACAGTGACCCCGCGGACCCAGTACTTC.

For the CDR3, the DNA is TGTGCCAGCAGCCAGGAAGGGGGACTAGCGGGTTCAGATACGCAGTATTTT. Amino acid sequence: CASSQEGGLAGSDTQYF. The V call is TRBV4-2, the J call TRBJ2-3; TRBD2 matches 12 bases. This CDR3 spans 17 amino acids. Germline assignment: CDR1 LGHNA and CDR2 YNFKEQ. Germline trimming cut 3 bases from V and 4 bases from J; bases unmatched to any gene: 8.

This chain joins TRBV5-1 and TRBJ1-2; unclear D gene. Germline loops: CDR1 SGHRS, CDR2 YFSETQ. The CDR3 length is 15 residues. Trimming pared 4 bases from V and 2 bases from J, leaving 15 bases between. The DNA of the CDR3 is TGCGCCAGCAGCCCGGCGGGCGGACCAAACTATGGCTACACCTTC. This sequence encodes CASSPAGGPNYGYTF.

The V gene is TRBV9, the J gene TRBJ1-5; D unclear. Germline assignment: CDR1 SGDLS and CDR2 YYNGEE. V shed 4 bases and J shed 4 bases, with 15 bases lying between them. The CDR3 loop spans 15 amino acids. This CDR3 reads CASSSREGKNQPQHF. In DNA, the CDR3 is TGTGCCAGCAGCTCAAGAGAGGGCAAAAATCAGCCCCAGCATTTT. The whole variable domain, remainder taken from reference TRBV9 and TRBJ1-5, is DSGVTQTPKHLITATGQRVTLRCSPRSGDLSVYWYQQSLDQGLQFLIQYYNGEERAKGNILERFSAQQFPDLHSELNLSSLELGDSALYFCASSSREGKNQPQHFGDGTRLSIL.

In DNA form, the CDR3 reads TGTGCCAGCAGCTCCCCGACAGGGCGGGAGACCCAGTACTTC. Translated: CASSSPTGRETQYF. The chain carries TRBV7-9 and TRBJ2-5, with 7 bases fitting TRBD1. Per germline, CDR1 SEHNR and CDR2 FQNEAQ (reference sequence). The J segment lost 5 bases and the V segment lost 4 bases, leaving 7 bases of the junction unmatched. The CDR3 is 14 amino acids.

This clonotype was seen a handful of times. V usage is TRBV2 and J usage is TRBJ2-4; either TRBD1 or TRBD2 may supply D (5 bases each). V dropped 7 bases and J dropped 0 bases, with 13 bases sitting between them. Germline V gene lookup returns CDR1 SNHLY and CDR2 FYNNEI. The CDR3 runs to 15 residues. CDR3 in DNA: TGTGCCAGCATCCCGGGACCCCTAGCCAAAAACATTCAGTACTTC. It is translated as CASIPGPLAKNIQYF.

The J gene is TRBJ1-2, the V gene TRBV6-5; perhaps TRBD1 as D (5 bases). Germline V CDR1 and CDR2: MNHEY, SVGAGI. The V end lost 2 bases, the J end lost 9 bases, and 13 bases lay between the germline ends. The CDR3 covers 13 residues. For the CDR3, the DNA is TGTGCCAGCAGTTACGGGGGGAGCAATAGCTACACCTTC. Residues: CASSYGGSNSYTF.

The chain employs TRBV6-5 and TRBJ1-5, with 7 bases matching TRBD1. This CDR3 comprises 13 residues. V lost 6 bases to trimming and J lost 7 bases; unmatched junction nucleotides: 6. Germline CDR1 MNHEY, CDR2 SVGAGI. CDR3 sequence: CASSAQGPQPQHF. As DNA, the CDR3 is TGTGCCAGCAGCGCACAGGGGCCCCAGCCCCAGCATTTT.

The rearrangement links TRBV4-1 to TRBJ1-1, with D uncertain. From germline, CDR1 is MGHRA and CDR2 YSYEKL. This CDR3 has 14 amino acids. V gave up 0 bases and J gave up 5 bases, with 10 bases separating them. CDR3 protein: CASSQDRLGTEAFF. Here the CDR3 DNA reads TGCGCCAGCAGCCAAGACAGACTTGGGACTGAAGCTTTCTTT.

The chain couples TRBV7-2 to TRBJ2-1; 9 bases match TRBD2. V gave up 5 bases and J gave up 5 bases; unmatched junction bases: 10. Looked up from germline, CDR1 is SGHTA and CDR2 is FQGNSA. The CDR3 is 16 residues long. In nucleotides, the CDR3 is TGTGCCAGCAGCCCCCAGGGTAGCGGGGGCCACAATGAGCAGTTCTTC. This sequence encodes CASSPQGSGGHNEQFF. The variable domain in full, completed from reference TRBV7-2 and TRBJ2-1, reads GAGVSQSPSNKVTEKGKDVELRCDPISGHTALYWYRQSLGQGLEFLIYFQGNSAPDKSGLPSDRFSAERTGGSVSTLTIQRTQQEDSAVYLCASSPQGSGGHNEQFFGPGTRLTVL.

The chain employs TRBV4-1 and TRBJ2-6; D is possibly TRBD1 or TRBD2 (5 bases each). Between the trimmed V and J ends, which lost 0 bases and 0 bases, there was a span of 9 bases. Germline V CDR1 and CDR2: MGHRA, YSYEKL. This CDR3 is built from 17 residues. This CDR3 reads CASSQEGDVSGANVLTF. The CDR3 coding sequence is TGCGCCAGCAGCCAAGAGGGGGACGTCTCTGGGGCCAACGTCCTGACTTTC.

The V and J genes are TRBV2 and TRBJ2-7; 7 bases agree with TRBD2. CDR1 is SNHLY, CDR2 FYNNEI, per germline. The CDR3 contains 11 residues. After removal of 8 bases from V and 5 bases from J, the junction contained 3 bases not matched to a gene. In nucleotides, the CDR3 is TGTGCCAGCGGGGGAGGGAACGAGCAGTACTTC. It codes for CASGGGNEQYF.

The chain recombines TRBV7-8 with TRBJ2-1, with 8 bases fitting TRBD2. CDR3 length: 15 residues. J lost 8 bases, V lost 5 bases, and 11 bases had no gene match. Germline V gene lookup returns CDR1 SGHVS and CDR2 FQNEAQ. CDR3 sequence: CASSPSGTSGHEQFF. DNA for the CDR3: TGTGCCAGCAGCCCGTCGGGGACTAGTGGGCATGAGCAGTTCTTC.

In its sample, this clonotype was seen a few times. This chain joins TRBV12-3 or TRBV12-4 and TRBJ2-3; the match to TRBD2 covers 10 bases. With 7 bases clipped from V and 10 bases from J, the junction kept 14 bases outside the gene matches. The CDR3 loop spans 15 amino acids. The CDR3 DNA reads TGTGCCAGCACCCTGGGGGTAGCGGGGGGCCCGGCGCAGTATTTT. Amino acids: CASTLGVAGGPAQYF.

This chain uses TRBV6-1 with TRBJ1-2, with 9 bases fitting TRBD1. The junction had 6 bases not matched to a gene; V was cut back by 10 bases and J by 0 bases. In germline, CDR1 is MNHNS, CDR2 SASEGT. CDR3 size: 14 residues. In nucleotides, the CDR3 is TGTGCCATCACGACAGGGGGGACTAACTATGGCTACACCTTC. This translates into CAITTGGTNYGYTF.